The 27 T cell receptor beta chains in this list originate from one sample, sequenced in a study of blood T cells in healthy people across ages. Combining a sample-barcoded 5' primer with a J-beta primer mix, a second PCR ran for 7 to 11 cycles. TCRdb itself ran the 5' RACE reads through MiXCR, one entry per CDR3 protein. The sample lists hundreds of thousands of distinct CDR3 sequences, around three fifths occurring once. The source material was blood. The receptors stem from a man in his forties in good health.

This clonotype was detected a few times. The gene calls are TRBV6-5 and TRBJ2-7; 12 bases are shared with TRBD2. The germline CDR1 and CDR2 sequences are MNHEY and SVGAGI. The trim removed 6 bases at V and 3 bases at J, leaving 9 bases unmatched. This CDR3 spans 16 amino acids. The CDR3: CASSSQWTSGNYEQYF. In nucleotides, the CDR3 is TGTGCCAGCAGCTCCCAATGGACTAGCGGGAACTACGAGCAGTACTTC.

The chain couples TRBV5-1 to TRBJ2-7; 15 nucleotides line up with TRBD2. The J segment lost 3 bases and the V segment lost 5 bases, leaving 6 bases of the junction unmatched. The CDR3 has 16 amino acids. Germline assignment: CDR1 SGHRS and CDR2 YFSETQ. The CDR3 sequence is CASRWGLAGGYYEQYF. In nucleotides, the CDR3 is TGCGCCAGCAGATGGGGACTAGCGGGAGGATACTACGAGCAGTACTTC.

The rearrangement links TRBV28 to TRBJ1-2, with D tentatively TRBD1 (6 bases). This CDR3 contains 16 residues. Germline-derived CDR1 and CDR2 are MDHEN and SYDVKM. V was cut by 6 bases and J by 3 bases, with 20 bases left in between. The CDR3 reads CASSPLQGRLHYGYTF. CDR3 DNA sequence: TGTGCCAGCAGCCCACTGCAGGGGCGATTACACTATGGCTACACCTTC.

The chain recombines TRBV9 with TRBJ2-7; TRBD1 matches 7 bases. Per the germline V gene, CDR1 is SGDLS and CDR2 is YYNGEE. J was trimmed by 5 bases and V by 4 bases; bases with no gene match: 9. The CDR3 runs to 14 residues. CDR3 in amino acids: CASSPRQGVDEQYF. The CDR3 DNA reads TGTGCCAGCAGCCCCCGACAGGGTGTCGACGAGCAGTACTTC.

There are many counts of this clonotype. The CDR3 DNA reads as TGCAGTGCCCCAAGCGGGAGAGGATCCTACAATGAGCAGTTCTTC. As protein: CSAPSGRGSYNEQFF. This chain links TRBV20-1 with TRBJ2-1; 8 positions match TRBD2. The CDR3 is 15 amino acids. Losses at the gene ends were 6 bases for V and 1 base for J; bases not matched to a gene: 8. CDR1 is DFQATT and CDR2 is SNEGSKA in the germline V gene (reference sequence).

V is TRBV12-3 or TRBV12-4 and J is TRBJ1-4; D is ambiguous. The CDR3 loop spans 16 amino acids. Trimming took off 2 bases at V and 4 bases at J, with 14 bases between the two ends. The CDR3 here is CASSLNTGEVNEKLFF. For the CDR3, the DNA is TGTGCCAGCAGTTTAAACACCGGTGAAGTTAATGAAAAACTGTTTTTT.

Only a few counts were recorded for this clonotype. CDR3 loop: CSARTSGSVQFF. The CDR3 DNA reads as TGCAGTGCTAGGACTAGCGGGAGCGTCCAGTTCTTC. The chain is built from TRBV20-1 and TRBJ2-1; 12 bases match TRBD2. Germline V gene lookup returns CDR1 DFQATT and CDR2 SNEGSKA (reference sequence). Trimming cost V 3 bases and J 13 bases; bases outside gene matches: 4. There are 12 residues in the CDR3.

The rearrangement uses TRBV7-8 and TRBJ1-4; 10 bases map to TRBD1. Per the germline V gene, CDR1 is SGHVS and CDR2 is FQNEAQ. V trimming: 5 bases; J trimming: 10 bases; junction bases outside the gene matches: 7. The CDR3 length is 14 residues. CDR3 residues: CASSPQTGGVKLFF. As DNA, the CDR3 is TGTGCCAGCAGCCCCCAGACAGGGGGCGTAAAACTGTTTTTT. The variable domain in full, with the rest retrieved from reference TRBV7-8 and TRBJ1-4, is GAGVSQSPRYKVAKRGQDVALRCDPISGHVSLFWYQQALGQGPEFLTYFQNEAQLDKSGLPSDRFFAERPEGSVSTLKIQRTQQEDSAVYLCASSPQTGGVKLFFGSGTQLSVL.

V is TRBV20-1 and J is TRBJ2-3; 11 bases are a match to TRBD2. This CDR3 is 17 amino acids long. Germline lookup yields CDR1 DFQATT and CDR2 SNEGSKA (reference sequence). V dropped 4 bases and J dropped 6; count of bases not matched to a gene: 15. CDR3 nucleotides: TGCAGTGCTACTGACGTCCTAGCGGGGGGTCCCCCGGATACGCAGTATTTT. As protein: CSATDVLAGGPPDTQYF.

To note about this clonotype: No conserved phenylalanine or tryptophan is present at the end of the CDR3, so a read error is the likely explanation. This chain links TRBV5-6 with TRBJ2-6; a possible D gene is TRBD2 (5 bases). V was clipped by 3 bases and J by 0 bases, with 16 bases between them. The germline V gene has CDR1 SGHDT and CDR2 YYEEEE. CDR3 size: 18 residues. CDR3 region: CASSSYGVFSSGANVLTL. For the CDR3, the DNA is TGTGCCAGCAGCTCTTACGGGGTATTTAGCTCTGGGGCCAACGTCCTGACTCTC.

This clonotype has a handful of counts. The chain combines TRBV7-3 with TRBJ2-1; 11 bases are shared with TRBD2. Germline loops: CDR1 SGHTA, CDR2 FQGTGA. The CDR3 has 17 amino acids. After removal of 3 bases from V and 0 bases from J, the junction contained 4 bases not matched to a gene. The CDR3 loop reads CASSFNSGRASYNEQFF. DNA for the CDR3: TGTGCCAGCAGCTTTAATAGCGGGAGGGCCTCCTACAATGAGCAGTTCTTC.

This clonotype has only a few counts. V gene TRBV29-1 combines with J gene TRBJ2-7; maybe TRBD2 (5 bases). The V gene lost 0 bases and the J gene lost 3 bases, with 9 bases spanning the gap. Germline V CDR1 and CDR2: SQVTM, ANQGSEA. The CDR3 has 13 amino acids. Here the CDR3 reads CSVEESSGYEQYF. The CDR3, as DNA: TGCAGCGTTGAAGAATCCAGCGGCTACGAGCAGTACTTC.

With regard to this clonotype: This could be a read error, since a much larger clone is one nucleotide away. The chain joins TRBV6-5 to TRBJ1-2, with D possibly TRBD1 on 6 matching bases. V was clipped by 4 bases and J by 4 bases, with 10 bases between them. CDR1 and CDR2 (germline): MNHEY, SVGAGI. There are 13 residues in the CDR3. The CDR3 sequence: CASSSKQGYGYTF. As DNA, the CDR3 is TGTGCCAGCAGTTCTAAACAGGGCTATGGCTACACCTTC.

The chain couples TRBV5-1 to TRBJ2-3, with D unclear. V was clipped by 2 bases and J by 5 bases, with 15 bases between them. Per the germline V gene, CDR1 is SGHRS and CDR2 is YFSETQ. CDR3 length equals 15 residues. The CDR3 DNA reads TGCGCCAGCAGCTTCGTTCGTCTGCTCGGAGATACGCAGTATTTT. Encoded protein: CASSFVRLLGDTQYF.

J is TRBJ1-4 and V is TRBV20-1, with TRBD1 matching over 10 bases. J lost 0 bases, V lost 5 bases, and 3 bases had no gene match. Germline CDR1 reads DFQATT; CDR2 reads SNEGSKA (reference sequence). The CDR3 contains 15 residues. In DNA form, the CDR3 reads TGCAGTGCTCCGGGACAGGGGACAACTAATGAAAAACTGTTTTTT. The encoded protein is CSAPGQGTTNEKLFF.

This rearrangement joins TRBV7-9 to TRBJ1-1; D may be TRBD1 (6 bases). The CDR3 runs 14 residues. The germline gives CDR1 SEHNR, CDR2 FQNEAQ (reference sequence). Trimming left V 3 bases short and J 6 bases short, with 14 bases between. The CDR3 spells CASSFEQGSAEAFF. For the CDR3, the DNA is TGTGCCAGCAGCTTCGAACAGGGTTCCGCTGAAGCTTTCTTT.

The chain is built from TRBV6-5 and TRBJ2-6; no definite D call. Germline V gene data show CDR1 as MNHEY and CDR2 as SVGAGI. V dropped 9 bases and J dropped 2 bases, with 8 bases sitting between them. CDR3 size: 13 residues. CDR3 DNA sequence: TGTGCCAGTCAATTGGCTGGGGCCAACGTCCTGACTTTC. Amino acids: CASQLAGANVLTF.

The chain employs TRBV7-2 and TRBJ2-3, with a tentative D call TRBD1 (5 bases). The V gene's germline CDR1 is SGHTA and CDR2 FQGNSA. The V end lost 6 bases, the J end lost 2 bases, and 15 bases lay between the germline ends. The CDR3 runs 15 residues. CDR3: CASREGAVPTDTQYF. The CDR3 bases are TGTGCCAGCAGAGAAGGGGCAGTCCCCACAGATACGCAGTATTTT.

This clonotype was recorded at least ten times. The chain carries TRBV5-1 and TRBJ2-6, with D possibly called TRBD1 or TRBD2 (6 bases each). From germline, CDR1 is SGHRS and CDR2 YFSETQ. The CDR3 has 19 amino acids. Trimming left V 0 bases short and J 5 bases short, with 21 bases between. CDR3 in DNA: TGCGCCAGCAGCTTGGAGGTAGGGGGGACAACCCTACGGGCCAACGTCCTGACTTTC. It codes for CASSLEVGGTTLRANVLTF.

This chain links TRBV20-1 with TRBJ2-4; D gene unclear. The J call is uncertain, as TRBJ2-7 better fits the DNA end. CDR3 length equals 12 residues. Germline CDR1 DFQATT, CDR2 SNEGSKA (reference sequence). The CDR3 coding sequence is TGCAGTGCTAGCCCCGTTGGGAACGAGCAGTACTTC. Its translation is CSASPVGNEQYF.

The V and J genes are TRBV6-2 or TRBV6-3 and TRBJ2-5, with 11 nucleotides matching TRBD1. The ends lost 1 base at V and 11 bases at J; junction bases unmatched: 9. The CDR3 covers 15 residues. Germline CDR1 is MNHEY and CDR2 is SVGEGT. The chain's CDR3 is CASSYWDRGTYGQYF. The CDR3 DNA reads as TGTGCCAGCAGTTACTGGGACAGGGGGACCTACGGGCAGTACTTC.

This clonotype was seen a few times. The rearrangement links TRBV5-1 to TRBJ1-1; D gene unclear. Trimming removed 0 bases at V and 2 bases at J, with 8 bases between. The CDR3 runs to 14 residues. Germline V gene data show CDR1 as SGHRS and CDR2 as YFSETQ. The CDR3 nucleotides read TGCGCCAGCAGCTTGGCTCCAGGAAACACTGAAGCTTTCTTT. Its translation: CASSLAPGNTEAFF.

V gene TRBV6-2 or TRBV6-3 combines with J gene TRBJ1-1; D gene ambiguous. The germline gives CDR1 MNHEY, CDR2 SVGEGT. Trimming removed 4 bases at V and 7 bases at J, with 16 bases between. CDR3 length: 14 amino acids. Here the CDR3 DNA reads TGTGCCAGCAGTTTCGTCCCCGGGTCTGGTGAAGCTTTCTTT. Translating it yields CASSFVPGSGEAFF.

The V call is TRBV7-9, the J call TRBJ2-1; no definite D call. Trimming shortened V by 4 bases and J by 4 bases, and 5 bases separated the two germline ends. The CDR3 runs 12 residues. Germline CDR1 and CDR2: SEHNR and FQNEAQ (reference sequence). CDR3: CASSSKYNEQFF. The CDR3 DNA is TGTGCCAGCAGCTCGAAGTACAATGAGCAGTTCTTC.

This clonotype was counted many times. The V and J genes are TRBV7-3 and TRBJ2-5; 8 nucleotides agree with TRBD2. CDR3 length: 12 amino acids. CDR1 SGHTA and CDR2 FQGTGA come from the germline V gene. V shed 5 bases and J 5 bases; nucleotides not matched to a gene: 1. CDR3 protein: CASSRGGETQYF. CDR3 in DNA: TGTGCCAGCAGCCGGGGGGGGGAGACCCAGTACTTC.

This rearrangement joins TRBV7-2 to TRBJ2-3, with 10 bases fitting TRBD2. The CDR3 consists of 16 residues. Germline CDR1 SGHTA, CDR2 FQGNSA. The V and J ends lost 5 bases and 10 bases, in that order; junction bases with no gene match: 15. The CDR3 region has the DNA TGTGCCAGCAGCCGAAACTCCCAAGCGGGGGGGGCTTCGCAGTATTTT. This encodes CASSRNSQAGGASQYF.

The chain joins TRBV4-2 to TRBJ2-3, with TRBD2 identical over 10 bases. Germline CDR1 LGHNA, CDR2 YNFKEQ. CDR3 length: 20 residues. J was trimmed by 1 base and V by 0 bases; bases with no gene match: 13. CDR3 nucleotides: TGTGCCAGCAGCCAAGATTGGGCTAGCGGGAGCGGCGTGGGCACAGATACGCAGTATTTT. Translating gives CASSQDWASGSGVGTDTQYF.